This T cell receptor (beta chain) was captured in a study of OX40 agonist ivuxolimab in advanced cancers. Notes on the research overall: The costimulatory receptor OX40 (CD134) was targeted by ivuxolimab, a fully human IgG2 agonistic monoclonal antibody. Intravenous ivuxolimab was administered to patients every 2 weeks at six dose levels: 0.01, 0.1, 0.3, 1.5, 3 and 10 mg/kg. Of the approximately 53 patients in dose escalation, 19 had hepatocellular carcinoma, some 15 had melanoma, 9 had renal cell carcinoma and 9 had head and neck cancer. The dose-escalation cohort was over 70% male with a mean age of approximately 59 years, ranging from 23 to 79. Prior anti-PD-1, anti-PD-L1 or anti-CTLA-4 therapy was permitted, and checkpoint inhibitors had been received by about 37% of dose-escalation patients. Partial responses occurred in three dose-escalation patients: two with cutaneous melanoma and one with hepatocellular carcinoma. The point of sequencing TCRbeta in the periphery was to test whether ivuxolimab changed TCR sequence diversity and drove clonal T-cell expansion. The paper reports the monotherapy dose-escalation portion (N ≈ 50 patients) of the phase I ivuxolimab trial. Overall study outcomes, separate from this receptor: Antigen specificity was not determined for the clonally expanded peripheral T cells. In partial responders in the 0.1-3.0 mg/kg groups, normalized peripheral clonal expansion was found to be among the lowest, especially among CD8+ T cells. At doses of 0.1 to 3.0 mg/kg, clonal expansion of both CD4+ and CD8+ T cells in blood was seen between baseline and week 6. Low levels of normalized T-cell clonal expansion were also seen in some patients who did not respond. After ivuxolimab, more expanded clones were found on average in CD8+ T cells than in CD4+ T cells.

Genomic DNA was isolated from the sorted cells so that the TCRbeta CDR3 region could be sequenced. The immunoSEQ Assay was used to sequence the TCRbeta CDR3 regions. The table was pulled from immuneACCESS by TCRdb, which kept in-frame rearrangements only. Such tables lose some clones; where checked, under half of the loss comes from unresolved V genes, and the rest has no known cause. Recorded for this sample are 130,000 or so clones; 90% of them occurred a single time. About 1.1% of the sample lies in the top ten. The CDR3 sequence holds 20 residues, the cysteine and phenylalanine included. This entry keeps only the CDR3 DNA: 60 bases, framed from base 1. The trial excluded patients who had a history of autoimmune disease or were on systemic immunosuppression. Peripheral blood for TCR sequencing was collected from all dose cohorts at baseline, on cycle 4 day 1, and on cycle 7 day 1. Samples came from an open-label, multicenter, first-in-human phase I dose-escalation trial of ivuxolimab. Adults with locally advanced or metastatic melanoma, renal cell carcinoma, hepatocellular carcinoma or head and neck squamous cell carcinoma were enrolled in the trial. Before TCR sequencing, CD4+ and CD8+ T cells were separately sorted from peripheral blood.

With respect to this clone: The antigen this receptor binds is unknown. No clone much larger than this one lies a single base away; base qualities are absent.

Sequenced here: CD4+ or CD8+ T cells sorted from blood, sampled in a trial of the OX40 agonist ivuxolimab. This TCR was sampled from an adult with an advanced solid tumor such as melanoma, head and neck, liver or kidney cancer. In this chain, TRBV21-1 is recombined with TRBJ2-3; the table's D gene call, TRBD2, was not cross checked with the DNA. TRBV21-1 is a listed pseudogene. The CDR3 sequence is CASSEPGTSGRRCIAYTQYF. The DNA is TGTGCCAGCAGCGAACCCGGGACTAGCGGGAGAAGATGCATCGCTTATACGCAGTATTTT.